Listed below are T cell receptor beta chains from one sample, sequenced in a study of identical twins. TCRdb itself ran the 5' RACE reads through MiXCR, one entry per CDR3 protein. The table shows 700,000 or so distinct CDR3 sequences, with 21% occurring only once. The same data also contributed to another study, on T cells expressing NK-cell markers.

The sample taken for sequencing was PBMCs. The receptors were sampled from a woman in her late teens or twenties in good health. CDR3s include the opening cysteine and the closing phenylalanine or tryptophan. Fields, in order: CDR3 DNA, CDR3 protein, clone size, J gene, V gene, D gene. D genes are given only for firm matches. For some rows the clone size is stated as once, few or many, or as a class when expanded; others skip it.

DNA: TGTGCCACCGCCCCAGGCCGACGTTCCTACGAGCAGTACTTC
CDR3: CATAPGRRSYEQYF
size: few
J: TRBJ2-7
V: TRBV2
D: -

DNA: TGCAGTGCTAGGGCCGCCGGTGCTAGCGGGATCACAGATACGCAGTATTTT
CDR3: CSARAAGASGITDTQYF
size: -
J: TRBJ2-3
V: TRBV20-1
D: TRBD2

DNA: TGTGCCAGCAGTTTTAGGGTGAACGAGCAGTACTTC
CDR3: CASSFRVNEQYF
size: -
J: TRBJ2-7
V: TRBV12-3/TRBV12-4
D: -

DNA: TGTGCCAGCAGCCCTGTAGAGGGAAGCAATCAGCCCCAGCATTTT
CDR3: CASSPVEGSNQPQHF
size: few
J: TRBJ1-5
V: TRBV7-6
D: -

DNA: TGCAGTGCTAGCAAGGGAGTCCCCTCCTACAATGAGCAGTTCTTC
CDR3: CSASKGVPSYNEQFF
size: -
J: TRBJ2-1
V: TRBV20-1
D: -

DNA: TGCGCCAGCAGCTTGTTCGAGCCACCCTACGAGCAGTACTTC
CDR3: CASSLFEPPYEQYF
size: -
J: TRBJ2-7
V: TRBV5-1
D: -

DNA: TGCGCCAGCAGCCAAAACATAGCGGGAGTACAATACAATGAGCAGTTCTTC
CDR3: CASSQNIAGVQYNEQFF
size: once
J: TRBJ2-1
V: TRBV4-3
D: TRBD2

DNA: TGTGCCAGCAGGGGACTAGCGGTGGGCAATGAGCAGTTCTTC
CDR3: CASRGLAVGNEQFF
size: -
J: TRBJ2-1
V: TRBV11-2
D: TRBD2

DNA: TGCGCCAGCAGCTGGAACGGGGAGGAGCAGTACTTC
CDR3: CASSWNGEEQYF
size: -
J: TRBJ2-7
V: TRBV5-1
D: -

DNA: TGCAGTGCTAGAGGTTCACGGAGCTCCTACAATGAGCAGTTCTTC
CDR3: CSARGSRSSYNEQFF
size: few
J: TRBJ2-1
V: TRBV20-1
D: -

DNA: TGCAGTGCTAGAGATGGGACAGGGGTTTCACCCCTCCACTTT
CDR3: CSARDGTGVSPLHF
size: few
J: TRBJ1-6
V: TRBV20-1
D: TRBD1

DNA: TGTGCCACCAGCAGAGATTGGAGCGGGAGGGCCGCAGATACGCAGTATTTT
CDR3: CATSRDWSGRAADTQYF
size: -
J: TRBJ2-3
V: TRBV15
D: TRBD2

DNA: TGCAGTGCGAGGCCCGGGACTAGCTCAGAGACCCAGTACTTC
CDR3: CSARPGTSSETQYF
size: few
J: TRBJ2-5
V: TRBV20-1
D: TRBD2

DNA: TGCAGTGCTGTGTCCCGGGGCAATGAGCAGTTCTTC
CDR3: CSAVSRGNEQFF
size: few
J: TRBJ2-1
V: TRBV20-1
D: -

DNA: TGCAGTGCTAGAGCTTGGACTAGCGGATACCAAGAGACCCAGTACTTC
CDR3: CSARAWTSGYQETQYF
size: few
J: TRBJ2-5
V: TRBV20-1
D: TRBD2

DNA: TGCAGTGCTAGAGGACGACTAGCGGGAGGAAGGTACAATGAGCAGTTCTTC
CDR3: CSARGRLAGGRYNEQFF
size: -
J: TRBJ2-1
V: TRBV20-1
D: TRBD2

DNA: TGTGCCAGCAGTCCGTACAGGGGTCATAGCACAGATACGCAGTATTTT
CDR3: CASSPYRGHSTDTQYF
size: -
J: TRBJ2-3
V: TRBV12-3/TRBV12-4
D: TRBD1

DNA: TGTGCCAGCAGTTTCCCGGACAGGGACGGCTACACCTTC
CDR3: CASSFPDRDGYTF
size: few
J: TRBJ1-2
V: TRBV12-3/TRBV12-4
D: TRBD1

DNA: TGTGCCAGCAGCTTGAGTATGACGATCAATGAGCAGTTCTTC
CDR3: CASSLSMTINEQFF
size: -
J: TRBJ2-1
V: TRBV5-4
D: -

DNA: TGCAGTGCTAGAGATCCCGGCACTTACATGAACACTGAAGCTTTCTTT
CDR3: CSARDPGTYMNTEAFF
size: -
J: TRBJ1-1
V: TRBV20-1
D: -

DNA: TGCAGTGCCCCTAGCGGGGGGACACAAGAGACCCAGTACTTC
CDR3: CSAPSGGTQETQYF
size: few
J: TRBJ2-5
V: TRBV20-1
D: TRBD2

DNA: TGTGCCAGCAGCAGCCGGGATCAACCCAATGAGCAGTTCTTC
CDR3: CASSSRDQPNEQFF
size: -
J: TRBJ2-1
V: TRBV7-6
D: -

DNA: TGTGCCAGCAGCGGGACTAGCGGCCACAATGAGCAGTTCTTC
CDR3: CASSGTSGHNEQFF
size: few
J: TRBJ2-1
V: TRBV9
D: TRBD2

DNA: TGTGCCAGCGGAAATTCGGGACCCTCCTACGAGCAGTACTTC
CDR3: CASGNSGPSYEQYF
size: -
J: TRBJ2-7
V: TRBV27
D: -

DNA: TGTGCCAGTAGTCTGTCCGGGCTCCGACCCTACAATGAGCAGTTCTTC
CDR3: CASSLSGLRPYNEQFF
size: -
J: TRBJ2-1
V: TRBV19
D: -

DNA: TGCGCCAGCAGCTTGGTCTTCGGCTCCTACGAGCAGTACTTC
CDR3: CASSLVFGSYEQYF
size: few
J: TRBJ2-7
V: TRBV5-1
D: -

DNA: TGTGCCAGCAGACACCCCCGGGACAGCTATGGCTACACCTTC
CDR3: CASRHPRDSYGYTF
size: -
J: TRBJ1-2
V: TRBV6-2/TRBV6-3
D: TRBD1

DNA: TGTGCCAGCAGCCTGACCCAGGAGCAGTACTTC
CDR3: CASSLTQEQYF
size: few
J: TRBJ2-7
V: TRBV7-9
D: -

DNA: TGTGCCAGCGGTCTAGCGGGGGGCTTCACAGATACGCAGTATTTT
CDR3: CASGLAGGFTDTQYF
size: -
J: TRBJ2-3
V: TRBV6-1
D: TRBD2

DNA: TGTGCCAGCTGCCATTTAGCGGGCCCATACAATGAGCAGTTCTTC
CDR3: CASCHLAGPYNEQFF
size: -
J: TRBJ2-1
V: TRBV3-1
D: TRBD2

DNA: TGTGCCAGCAGTCGGGGACAGGGCTACGAGCAGTACTTC
CDR3: CASSRGQGYEQYF
size: many
J: TRBJ2-7
V: TRBV12-3/TRBV12-4
D: TRBD1

DNA: TGTGCCAGCAGTCTCAGGGGTGGCTTGAATTCACCCCTCCACTTT
CDR3: CASSLRGGLNSPLHF
size: -
J: TRBJ1-6
V: TRBV27
D: -

DNA: TGCAGTGCTGGGACAGGGTTTGGCTACACCTTC
CDR3: CSAGTGFGYTF
size: few
J: TRBJ1-2
V: TRBV20-1
D: TRBD1

DNA: TGTGCCACCAGCAGAACGGGACAGCCTTCGTACGAGCAGTACTTC
CDR3: CATSRTGQPSYEQYF
size: -
J: TRBJ2-7
V: TRBV15
D: TRBD1

DNA: TGTGCCACCAGCAGAGCAACCAGCGTACCCTACAATGAGCAGTTCTTC
CDR3: CATSRATSVPYNEQFF
size: -
J: TRBJ2-1
V: TRBV15
D: -

DNA: TGTGCCAGCAGTTTATCGGTCGCGGGAGGGCCTCACGAGCAGTACTTC
CDR3: CASSLSVAGGPHEQYF
size: -
J: TRBJ2-7
V: TRBV27
D: TRBD2

DNA: TGTGCCAGCAGCGAATTAAGGGGGGCAGCTTTCTTT
CDR3: CASSELRGAAFF
size: -
J: TRBJ1-1
V: TRBV7-3
D: -

DNA: TGTGCCGCCTCCGGGACAGGGGTCGAGCAGTACTTC
CDR3: CAASGTGVEQYF
size: few
J: TRBJ2-7
V: TRBV10-3
D: TRBD1

DNA: TGCAGTGCTAGTCCTTCCGGGGACAATGAGCAGTTCTTC
CDR3: CSASPSGDNEQFF
size: -
J: TRBJ2-1
V: TRBV20-1
D: -

DNA: TGCAGTGCCCGGACAGCCTCTGGAAACACCATATATTTT
CDR3: CSARTASGNTIYF
size: many
J: TRBJ1-3
V: TRBV20-1
D: -

DNA: TGTGCCAGCGGTGACGAGGGTATTGACGCAGATACGCAGTATTTT
CDR3: CASGDEGIDADTQYF
size: -
J: TRBJ2-3
V: TRBV25-1
D: -

DNA: TGTGCCAGCAGCATCGGCGGCGGGTGGAGGGAAAAACTGTTTTTT
CDR3: CASSIGGGWREKLFF
size: -
J: TRBJ1-4
V: TRBV9
D: -

DNA: TGTGCCATCAGACAGGGGGCTGGAAACACCATATATTTT
CDR3: CAIRQGAGNTIYF
size: many
J: TRBJ1-3
V: TRBV10-3
D: TRBD1

DNA: TGCAGTGCTCGCCAGACAGGGGGCGGACAGCCCCAGCATTTT
CDR3: CSARQTGGGQPQHF
size: few
J: TRBJ1-5
V: TRBV20-1
D: TRBD1

DNA: TGTGCCAGCAGCTTAAGGGCGACTACTGAAGCTTTCTTT
CDR3: CASSLRATTEAFF
size: -
J: TRBJ1-1
V: TRBV7-6
D: -

DNA: TGTGCCAGCAGTCCCGGGACAGGGAGTTCTGGGGCCAACGTCCTGACTTTC
CDR3: CASSPGTGSSGANVLTF
size: -
J: TRBJ2-6
V: TRBV12-3/TRBV12-4
D: TRBD1

DNA: TGCAGCGTTGTATTGCGGGAGGGCCGGAAGACCCAGTACTTC
CDR3: CSVVLREGRKTQYF
size: many
J: TRBJ2-5
V: TRBV29-1
D: TRBD2

DNA: TGTGCCAGCACCCGGACAGGGGACTATGGCTACACCTTC
CDR3: CASTRTGDYGYTF
size: few
J: TRBJ1-2
V: TRBV5-5
D: TRBD1

DNA: TGTGCCAGCAGCTTGACAGGCCCAGAGACCCAGTACTTC
CDR3: CASSLTGPETQYF
size: -
J: TRBJ2-5
V: TRBV7-9
D: -

DNA: TGTGCCACCAGTGATTTGTACAGAATCAGCTCCTACGAGCAGTACTTC
CDR3: CATSDLYRISSYEQYF
size: many
J: TRBJ2-7
V: TRBV24-1
D: -

DNA: TGTGCCAGCAGTGACGCCGGGACAGGGAGGACCGGGGAGCTGTTTTTT
CDR3: CASSDAGTGRTGELFF
size: -
J: TRBJ2-2
V: TRBV6-1
D: TRBD1

DNA: TGCAGTGCTAGAGATGGGCGCGGGGAGCTGTTTTTT
CDR3: CSARDGRGELFF
size: few
J: TRBJ2-2
V: TRBV20-1
D: -

DNA: TGTGCCACCAGCAGAGCTTCAGGGACGCTCTACAATGAGCAGTTCTTC
CDR3: CATSRASGTLYNEQFF
size: -
J: TRBJ2-1
V: TRBV15
D: -